The source of this T cell receptor (beta chain) is a study of shared clonotypes between healthy human individuals. Germline assignment: CDR1 SGHTA and CDR2 FQGNSA. V was shortened by 5 bases and J by 5 bases, with 9 bases between the two germline ends. The length of the CDR3 is 12 residues. The sample holds a few counts of this clone. Sequencing used immunoSEQ multiplex PCR; TCRdb keeps in-frame clones, though not all of them. The table has more than 2 million clones, 80% to 95% seen once. It was CD45RO-negative cells, positively selected for CCR7, that made up naive CD8 cells, with terminally differentiated effector memory CD45RA+ cells excluded.

The clonotype comes from a man younger than 35 in good health. Some clones in this sample may be carry-over from other donors' samples. Sequencing input: naive CD8+ T cells from PBMCs. The gene calls are TRBV7-2 and TRBJ1-1; D is unresolved. The CDR3 loop is CASSPGGTEAFF. The CDR3 bases are TGTGCCAGCAGCCCCGGAGGGACTGAAGCTTTCTTT. Supplemented by reference TRBV7-2 and TRBJ1-1, the full variable domain reads GAGVSQSPSNKVTEKGKDVELRCDPISGHTALYWYRQSLGQGLEFLIYFQGNSAPDKSGLPSDRFSAERTGGSVSTLTIQRTQQEDSAVYLCASSPGGTEAFFGQGTRLTVV.